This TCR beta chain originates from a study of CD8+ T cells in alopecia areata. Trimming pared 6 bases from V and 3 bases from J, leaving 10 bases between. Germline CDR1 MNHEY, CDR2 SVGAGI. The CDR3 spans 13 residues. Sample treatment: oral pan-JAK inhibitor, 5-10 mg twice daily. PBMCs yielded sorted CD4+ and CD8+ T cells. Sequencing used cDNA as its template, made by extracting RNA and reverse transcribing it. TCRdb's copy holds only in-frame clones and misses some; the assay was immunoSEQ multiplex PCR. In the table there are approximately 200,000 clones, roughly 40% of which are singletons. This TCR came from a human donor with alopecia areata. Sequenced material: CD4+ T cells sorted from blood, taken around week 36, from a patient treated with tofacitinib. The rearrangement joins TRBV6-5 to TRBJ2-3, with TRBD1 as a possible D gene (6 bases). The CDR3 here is CASRPTGTDTQYF. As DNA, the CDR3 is TGTGCCAGCAGACCTACAGGGACAGATACGCAGTATTTT.